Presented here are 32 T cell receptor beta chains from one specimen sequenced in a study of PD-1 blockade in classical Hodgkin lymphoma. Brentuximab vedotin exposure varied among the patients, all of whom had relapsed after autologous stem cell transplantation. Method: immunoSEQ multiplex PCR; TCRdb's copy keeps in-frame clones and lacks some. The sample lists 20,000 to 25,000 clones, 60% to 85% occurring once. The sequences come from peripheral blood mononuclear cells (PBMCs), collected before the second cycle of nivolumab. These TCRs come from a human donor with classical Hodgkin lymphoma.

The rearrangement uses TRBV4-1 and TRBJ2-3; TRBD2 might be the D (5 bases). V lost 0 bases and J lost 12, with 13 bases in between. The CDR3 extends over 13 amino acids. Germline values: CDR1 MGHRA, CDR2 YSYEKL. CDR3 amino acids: CASSQDLPTGQYF. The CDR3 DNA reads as TGCGCCAGCAGCCAAGACCTACCCACGGGACAGTATTTT.

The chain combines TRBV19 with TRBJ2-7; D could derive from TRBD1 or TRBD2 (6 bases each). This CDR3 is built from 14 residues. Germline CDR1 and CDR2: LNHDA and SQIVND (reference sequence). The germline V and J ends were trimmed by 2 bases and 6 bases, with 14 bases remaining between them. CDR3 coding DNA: TGTGCCAGTAGTATACCGGGGGCGTCCCCCGAGCAGTACTTC. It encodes CASSIPGASPEQYF.

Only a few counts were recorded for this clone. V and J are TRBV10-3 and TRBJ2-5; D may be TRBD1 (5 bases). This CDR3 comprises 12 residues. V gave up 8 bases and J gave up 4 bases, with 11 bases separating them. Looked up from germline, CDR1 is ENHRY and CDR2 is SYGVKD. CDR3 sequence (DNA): TGTGCCATCTACCAGGGTGGAGAGACCCAGTACTTC. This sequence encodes CAIYQGGETQYF.

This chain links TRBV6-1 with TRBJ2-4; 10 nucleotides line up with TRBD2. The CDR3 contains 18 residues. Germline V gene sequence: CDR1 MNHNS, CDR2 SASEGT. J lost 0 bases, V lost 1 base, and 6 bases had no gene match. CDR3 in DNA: TGTGCCAGCAGTGAAGGGCTAGCGGGAGTCCTAGCCAAAAACATTCAGTACTTC. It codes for CASSEGLAGVLAKNIQYF.

As DNA, the CDR3 is TGCAGCGTTTCACGAACAGATACGCAGTATTTT. Residues: CSVSRTDTQYF. V and J are TRBV29-1 and TRBJ2-3; D is unresolved. This CDR3 comprises 11 residues. Trimming removed 5 bases at V and 3 bases at J, with 6 bases between. Germline V gives CDR1 SQVTM, CDR2 ANQGSEA.

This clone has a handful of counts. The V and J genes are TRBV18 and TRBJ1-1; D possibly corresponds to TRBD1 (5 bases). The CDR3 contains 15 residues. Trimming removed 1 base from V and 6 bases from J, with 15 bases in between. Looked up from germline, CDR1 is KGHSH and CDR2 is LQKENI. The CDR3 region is CASSPLEGRRAEAFF. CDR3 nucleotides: TGTGCCAGCTCACCACTTGAGGGGAGGCGAGCTGAAGCTTTCTTT.

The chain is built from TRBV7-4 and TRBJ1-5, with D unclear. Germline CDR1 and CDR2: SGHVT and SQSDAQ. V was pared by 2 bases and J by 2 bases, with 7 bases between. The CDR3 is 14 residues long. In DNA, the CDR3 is TGTGCCAGCAGCTTACGCGGAGGCAATCAGCCCCAGCATTTT. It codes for CASSLRGGNQPQHF. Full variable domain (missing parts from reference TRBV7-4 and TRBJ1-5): GAGVSQSPRYKVAKRGRDVALRCDSISGHVTLYWYRQTLGQGSEVLTYSQSDAQRDKSGRPSGRFSAERPERSVSTLKIQRTEQGDSAVYLCASSLRGGNQPQHFGDGTRLSIL.

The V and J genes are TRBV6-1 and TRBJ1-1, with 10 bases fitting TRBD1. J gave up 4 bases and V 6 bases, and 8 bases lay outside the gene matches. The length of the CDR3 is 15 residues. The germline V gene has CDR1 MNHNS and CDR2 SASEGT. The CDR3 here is CASRWGGQGSTEAFF. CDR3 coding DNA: TGTGCCAGCAGATGGGGGGGACAGGGGAGCACTGAAGCTTTCTTT.

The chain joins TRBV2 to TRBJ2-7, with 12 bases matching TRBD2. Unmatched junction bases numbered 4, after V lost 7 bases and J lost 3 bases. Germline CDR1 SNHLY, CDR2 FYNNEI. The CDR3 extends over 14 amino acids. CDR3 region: CASKTSGSVYEQYF. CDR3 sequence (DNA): TGTGCCAGCAAGACTAGCGGGAGTGTCTACGAGCAGTACTTC.

Written as DNA, the CDR3 is TGTGCCAGCAGTGAAGGGACTAGCGGATACAATGAGCAGTTCTTC. It specifies CASSEGTSGYNEQFF. The chain links TRBV6-1 to TRBJ2-1, with TRBD2 identical over 10 bases. V gave up 1 base and J gave up 4 bases; unmatched junction bases: 1. The germline CDR1 and CDR2 sequences are MNHNS and SASEGT. This CDR3 comprises 15 residues.

In DNA, the CDR3 is TGTGCCAGCAGCACAAGTACCGGGCCTCCTAATGAAAAACTGTTTTTT. This encodes CASSTSTGPPNEKLFF. V usage is TRBV21-1 and J usage is TRBJ1-4. TRBV21-1 is described as a pseudogene. The CDR3 is made up of 16 amino acids.

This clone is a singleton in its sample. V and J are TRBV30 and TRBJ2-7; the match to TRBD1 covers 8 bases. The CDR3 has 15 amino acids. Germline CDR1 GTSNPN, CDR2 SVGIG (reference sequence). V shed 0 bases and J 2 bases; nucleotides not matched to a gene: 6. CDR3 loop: CAWSVYGTGAYEQYF. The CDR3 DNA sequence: TGTGCCTGGAGTGTATACGGGACAGGAGCCTACGAGCAGTACTTC.

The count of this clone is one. CDR3 sequence: CASSTRPSGGNNEQFF. The CDR3 DNA follows: TGTGCCAGCAGCACCCGACCTAGCGGGGGGAACAATGAGCAGTTCTTC. The V gene is TRBV7-2, the J gene TRBJ2-1, with TRBD2 matching 11 bases. V gave up 5 bases and J gave up 5 bases; unmatched junction bases: 8. The CDR3 runs 16 residues. The germline V gene encodes CDR1 SGHTA and CDR2 FQGNSA.

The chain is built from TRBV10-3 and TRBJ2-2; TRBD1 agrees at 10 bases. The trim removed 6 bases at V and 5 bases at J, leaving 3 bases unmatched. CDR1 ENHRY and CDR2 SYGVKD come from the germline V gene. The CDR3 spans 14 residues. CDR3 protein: CAIRPGQGTGELFF. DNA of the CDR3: TGTGCCATCAGGCCGGGACAGGGGACCGGGGAGCTGTTTTTT.

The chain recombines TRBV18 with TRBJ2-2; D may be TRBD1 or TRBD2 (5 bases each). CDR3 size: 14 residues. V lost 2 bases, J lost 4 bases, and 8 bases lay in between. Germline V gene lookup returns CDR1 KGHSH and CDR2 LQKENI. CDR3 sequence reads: CASSPRGVTGELFF. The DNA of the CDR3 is TGTGCCAGCTCACCAAGAGGGGTCACCGGGGAGCTGTTTTTT.

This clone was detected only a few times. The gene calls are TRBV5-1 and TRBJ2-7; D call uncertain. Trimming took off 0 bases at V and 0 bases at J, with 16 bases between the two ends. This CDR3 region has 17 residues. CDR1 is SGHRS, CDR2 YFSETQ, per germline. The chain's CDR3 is CASSLVLARVPSYEQYF. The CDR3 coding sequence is TGCGCCAGCAGCTTGGTGTTAGCTAGAGTCCCCTCCTACGAGCAGTACTTC.

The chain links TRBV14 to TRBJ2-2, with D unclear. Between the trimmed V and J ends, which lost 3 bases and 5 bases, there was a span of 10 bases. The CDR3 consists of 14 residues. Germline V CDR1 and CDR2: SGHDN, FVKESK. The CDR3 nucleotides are TGTGCCAGCAGCCATAACCAGCCTACCGGGGAGCTGTTTTTT. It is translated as CASSHNQPTGELFF.

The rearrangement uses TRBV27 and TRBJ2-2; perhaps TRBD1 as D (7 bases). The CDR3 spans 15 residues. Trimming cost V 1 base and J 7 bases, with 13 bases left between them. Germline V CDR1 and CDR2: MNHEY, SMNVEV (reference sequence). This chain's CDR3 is CASSLWGTAGGELFF. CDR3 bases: TGTGCCAGCAGTTTATGGGGGACAGCGGGCGGGGAGCTGTTTTTT.

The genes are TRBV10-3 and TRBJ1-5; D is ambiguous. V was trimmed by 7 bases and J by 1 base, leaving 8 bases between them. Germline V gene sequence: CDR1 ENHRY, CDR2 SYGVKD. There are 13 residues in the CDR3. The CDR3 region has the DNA TGTGCCATCAAAGAACGGAGCAATCAGCCCCAGCATTTT. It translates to CAIKERSNQPQHF.

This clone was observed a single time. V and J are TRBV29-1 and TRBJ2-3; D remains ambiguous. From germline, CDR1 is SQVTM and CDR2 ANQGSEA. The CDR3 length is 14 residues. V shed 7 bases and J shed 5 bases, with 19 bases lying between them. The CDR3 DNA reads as TGCAGCGGGCGGAGTACGGCTTGGTTAGATACGCAGTATTTT. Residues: CSGRSTAWLDTQYF.

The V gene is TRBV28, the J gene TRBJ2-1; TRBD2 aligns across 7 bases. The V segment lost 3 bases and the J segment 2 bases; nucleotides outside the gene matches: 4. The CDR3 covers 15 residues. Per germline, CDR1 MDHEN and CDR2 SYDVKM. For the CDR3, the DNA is TGTGCCAGCAGTTTTGCTAGCGGTCCCTACAATGAGCAGTTCTTC. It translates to CASSFASGPYNEQFF.

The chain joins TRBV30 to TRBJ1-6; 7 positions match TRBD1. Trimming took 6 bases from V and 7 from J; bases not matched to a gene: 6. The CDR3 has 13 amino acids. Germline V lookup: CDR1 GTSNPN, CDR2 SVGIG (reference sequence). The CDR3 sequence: CACGTANNSPLHF. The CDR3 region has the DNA TGTGCCTGCGGGACAGCGAACAATTCACCCCTCCACTTT.

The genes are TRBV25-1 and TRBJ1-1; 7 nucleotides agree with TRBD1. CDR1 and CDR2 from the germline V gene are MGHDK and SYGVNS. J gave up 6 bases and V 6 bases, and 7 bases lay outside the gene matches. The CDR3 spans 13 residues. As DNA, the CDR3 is TGTGCCAGCAGCAGGGGGGGTTTCGCTGAAGCTTTCTTT. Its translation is CASSRGGFAEAFF.

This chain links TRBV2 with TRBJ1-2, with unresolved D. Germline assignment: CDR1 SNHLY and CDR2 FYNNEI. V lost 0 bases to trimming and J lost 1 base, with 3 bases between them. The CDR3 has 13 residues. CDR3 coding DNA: TGTGCCAGCAGTGAAGCGATTAACTATGGCTACACCTTC. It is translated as CASSEAINYGYTF.

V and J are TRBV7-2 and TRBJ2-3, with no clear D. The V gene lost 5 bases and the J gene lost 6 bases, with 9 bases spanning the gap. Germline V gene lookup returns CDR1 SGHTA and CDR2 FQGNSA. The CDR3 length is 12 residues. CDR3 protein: CASSPSWDTQYF. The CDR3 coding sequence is TGTGCCAGCAGCCCGAGTTGGGATACGCAGTATTTT.

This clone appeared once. CDR3 bases: TGTGCCAGCAGCTTAGCGGCGGGAGGAGGCTACGAGCAGTACTTC. Translated: CASSLAAGGGYEQYF. The V call is TRBV7-8, the J call TRBJ2-7; 8 bases line up with TRBD2. The J segment lost 3 bases and the V segment lost 0 bases, leaving 4 bases of the junction unmatched. The CDR3 runs 15 residues. Per germline, CDR1 SGHVS and CDR2 FQNEAQ.

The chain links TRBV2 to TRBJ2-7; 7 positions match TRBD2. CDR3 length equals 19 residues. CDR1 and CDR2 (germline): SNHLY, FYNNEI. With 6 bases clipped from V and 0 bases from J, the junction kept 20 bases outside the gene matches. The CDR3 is CASSVRSLRQTSSSYEQYF. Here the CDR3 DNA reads TGTGCCAGCAGCGTTCGGAGTCTCCGGCAGACTAGCAGCTCCTACGAGCAGTACTTC.

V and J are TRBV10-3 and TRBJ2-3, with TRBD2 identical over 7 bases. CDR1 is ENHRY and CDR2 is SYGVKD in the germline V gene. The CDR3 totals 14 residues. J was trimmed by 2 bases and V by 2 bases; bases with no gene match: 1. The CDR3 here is CAISETSDTDTQYF. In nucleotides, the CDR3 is TGTGCCATCAGTGAGACTAGCGACACAGATACGCAGTATTTT.

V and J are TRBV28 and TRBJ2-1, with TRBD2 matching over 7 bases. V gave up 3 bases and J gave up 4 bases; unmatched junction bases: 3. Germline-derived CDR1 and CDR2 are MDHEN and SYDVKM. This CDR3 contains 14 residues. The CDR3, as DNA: TGTGCCAGCAGTTTTCTAGCGGCTTACAATGAGCAGTTCTTC. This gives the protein CASSFLAAYNEQFF. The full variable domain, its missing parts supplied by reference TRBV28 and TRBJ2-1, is DVKVTQSSRYLVKRTGEKVFLECVQDMDHENMFWYRQDPGLGLRLIYFSYDVKMKEKGDIPEGYSVSREKKERFSLILESASTNQTSMYLCASSFLAAYNEQFFGPGTRLTVL.

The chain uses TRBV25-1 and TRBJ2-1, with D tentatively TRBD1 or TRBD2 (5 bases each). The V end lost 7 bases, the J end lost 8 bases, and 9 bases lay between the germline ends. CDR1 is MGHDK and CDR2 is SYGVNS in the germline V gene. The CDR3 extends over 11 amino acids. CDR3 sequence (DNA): TGTGCCAGCACGATGGGGGATGAGCAGTTCTTC. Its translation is CASTMGDEQFF.

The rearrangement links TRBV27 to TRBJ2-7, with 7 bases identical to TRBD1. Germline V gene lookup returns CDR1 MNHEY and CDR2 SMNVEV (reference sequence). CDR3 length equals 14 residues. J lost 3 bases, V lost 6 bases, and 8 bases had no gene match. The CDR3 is CASSLGQVSYEQYF. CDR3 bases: TGTGCCAGCAGCCTCGGACAGGTGAGCTACGAGCAGTACTTC.

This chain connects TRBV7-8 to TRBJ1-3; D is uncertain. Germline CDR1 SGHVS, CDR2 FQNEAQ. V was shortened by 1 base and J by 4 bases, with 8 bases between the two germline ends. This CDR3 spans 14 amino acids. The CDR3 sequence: CASSLEGGGNTIYF. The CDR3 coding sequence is TGTGCCAGCAGCTTAGAAGGTGGAGGAAACACCATATATTTT.